Listed here are 11 T cell receptor beta chains from one sample, sequenced in a study of blood T cell repertoires in COVID-19. TCRdb keeps only in-frame clones here, not all; method: immunoSEQ multiplex PCR. This table holds 150,000 or so clones, more than 75% found once. Sequenced input: peripheral blood. The receptors come from a woman in her sixties or seventies with COVID-19, enrolled during active disease.

This chain connects TRBV13 to TRBJ2-1, with 14 positions matching TRBD2. CDR1 is PRHDT, CDR2 FYEKMQ, per germline (reference sequence). The CDR3 sequence is 16 residues long. V shed 0 bases, J shed 9 bases, and the junction held 4 bases outside the gene matches. The CDR3 sequence: CASSLGTSGGAGEQFF. The CDR3 nucleotides are TGTGCCAGCAGCTTAGGGACTAGCGGGGGGGCCGGTGAGCAGTTCTTC.

This clone was counted between two and nine times. This rearrangement joins TRBV7-9 to TRBJ2-5; tentative D call: TRBD1 (5 bases). The CDR3 runs to 15 residues. The V gene lost 1 base and the J gene lost 7 bases, with 16 bases spanning the gap. The germline V gene has CDR1 SEHNR and CDR2 FQNEAQ (reference sequence). CDR3 DNA: TGTGCCAGCAGCTTAGATGGGGCCAGGGAAGGGACCCAGTACTTC. This translates into CASSLDGAREGTQYF.

V is TRBV5-1 and J is TRBJ1-5; D is perhaps TRBD1 (6 bases). The V gene lost 2 bases and the J gene lost 2 bases, with 14 bases spanning the gap. Germline V lookup: CDR1 SGHRS, CDR2 YFSETQ. CDR3 length equals 16 residues. The DNA for the CDR3 is TGCGCCAGCAGCTTAGGGACATCCCCTGGCAATCAGCCCCAGCATTTT. Translating gives CASSLGTSPGNQPQHF. Variable domain in full (rest from reference TRBV5-1 and TRBJ1-5): KAGVTQTPRYLIKTRGQQVTLSCSPISGHRSVSWYQQTPGQGLQFLFEYFSETQRNKGNFPGRFSGRQFSNSRSEMNVSTLELGDSALYLCASSLGTSPGNQPQHFGDGTRLSIL.

This rearrangement joins TRBV6-5 to TRBJ1-4, with 8 bases that match TRBD1. V dropped 6 bases and J dropped 7; count of bases not matched to a gene: 10. The CDR3 contains 15 residues. Germline lookup yields CDR1 MNHEY and CDR2 SVGAGI. This chain's CDR3 is CASSLGQGGGEKLFF. DNA of the CDR3: TGTGCCAGCAGCCTTGGACAGGGAGGAGGTGAAAAACTGTTTTTT.

V and J are TRBV5-6 and TRBJ2-1; 8 nucleotides align to TRBD2. CDR3 size: 15 residues. The V segment lost 3 bases and the J segment 7 bases; nucleotides outside the gene matches: 9. Germline V gives CDR1 SGHDT, CDR2 YYEEEE. The chain's CDR3 is CASSSAGAPGNEQFF. The CDR3 DNA is TGTGCCAGCAGCTCAGCGGGGGCGCCGGGTAATGAGCAGTTCTTC.

This chain uses TRBV5-4 with TRBJ2-5; D might be TRBD2 (6 bases). The germline V gene has CDR1 SGHNT and CDR2 YYREEE (reference sequence). With 2 bases removed from V and 5 bases from J, the gap between germline ends came to 7 bases. The CDR3 has 12 residues. Here the CDR3 DNA reads TGTGCCAGCAGCTTTGGGGGGGAGACCCAGTACTTC. As protein: CASSFGGETQYF.

CDR3 sequence reads: CASRDPREGYTF. The CDR3 nucleotides read TGTGCCAGTAGAGACCCCCGGGAGGGCTACACCTTC. V is TRBV19 and J is TRBJ1-2; D not certain. The germline V gene has CDR1 LNHDA and CDR2 SQIVND (reference sequence). The length of the CDR3 is 12 residues. V lost 6 bases to trimming and J lost 8 bases, with 13 bases between them.

The CDR3 DNA sequence: TGTGCCAGCAGCTTAAATCGAGGGTTTAACTATGGCTACACCTTC. Protein: CASSLNRGFNYGYTF. V gene TRBV7-2 combines with J gene TRBJ1-2, with D hard to call. This CDR3 region has 15 residues. Trimming stripped 2 bases from V and 1 base from J, with 11 bases between. Looked up from germline, CDR1 is SGHTA and CDR2 is FQGNSA.

The chain employs TRBV5-4 and TRBJ1-2; D possibly corresponds to TRBD1 (5 bases). The ends were cut back, 0 bases at V and 6 bases at J, with 15 bases in the middle. The CDR3 has 15 residues. Germline V lookup: CDR1 SGHNT, CDR2 YYREEE (reference sequence). This CDR3 is CASSLVAREVNGYTF. As DNA, the CDR3 is TGTGCCAGCAGCTTGGTAGCCAGGGAGGTTAATGGCTACACCTTC.

V usage is TRBV21-1 and J usage is TRBJ1-5; TRBD1 was called by the table and not checked on the DNA. TRBV21-1 is a known pseudogene. This CDR3 comprises 17 residues. CDR3 loop: CASSPRGTQGEDQPQHF. In DNA form, the CDR3 reads TGTGCCAGCAGCCCCAGGGGGACACAGGGGGAGGATCAGCCCCAGCATTTT.

The V call is TRBV6-2 or TRBV6-3, the J call TRBJ2-7; 8 positions match TRBD1. The CDR3 runs 16 residues. After removal of 0 bases from V and 4 bases from J, the junction contained 8 bases not matched to a gene. Germline V gene data show CDR1 as MNHEY and CDR2 as SVGEGT. The CDR3 loop is CASSYSIGTGLYEQYF. The CDR3 DNA sequence: TGTGCCAGCAGTTACTCGATCGGGACAGGACTTTACGAGCAGTACTTC.